Reported below is one T cell receptor (beta chain). The CDR3 has 12 residues. CDR1 and CDR2 from the germline V gene are SGHNT and YYREEE (reference sequence). V was shortened by 1 base and J by 9 bases, with 11 bases between the two germline ends. The data originate from a study of technical replicates of blood from four donors. Repertoires were generated with immunoSEQ multiplex PCR, while TCRdb's copy carries only in-frame clones and drops some. The profile shows approximately 80,000 clones, more than 85% of them singletons. The rearrangement joins TRBV5-4 to TRBJ2-7, with D uncertain. Sequenced material: T cells isolated from PBMCs. This receptor was obtained from a human donor in good health. CDR3 residues: CASSLPTSGQYF. The CDR3 DNA reads as TGTGCCAGCAGCTTGCCAACGTCGGGGCAGTACTTC.